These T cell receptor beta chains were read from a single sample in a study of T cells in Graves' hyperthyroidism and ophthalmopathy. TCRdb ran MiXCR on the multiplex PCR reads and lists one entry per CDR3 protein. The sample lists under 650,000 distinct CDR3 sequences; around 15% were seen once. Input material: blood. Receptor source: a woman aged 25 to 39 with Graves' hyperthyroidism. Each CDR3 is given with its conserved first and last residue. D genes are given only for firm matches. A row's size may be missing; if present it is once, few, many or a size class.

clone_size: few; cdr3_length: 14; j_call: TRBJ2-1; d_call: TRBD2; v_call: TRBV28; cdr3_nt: TGTGCCAGCATAGCGGGAGGGGCCTACAATGAGCAGTTCTTC; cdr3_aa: CASIAGGAYNEQFF
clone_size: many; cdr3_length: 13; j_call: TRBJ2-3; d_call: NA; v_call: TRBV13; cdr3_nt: TGTGCCAGCAGTTCCCCTCCCTCGGATACGCAGTATTTT; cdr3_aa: CASSSPPSDTQYF
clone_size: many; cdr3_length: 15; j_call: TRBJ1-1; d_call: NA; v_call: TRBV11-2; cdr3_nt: TGTGCCAGCAGCTTAGATCCACAGGTGAGGCCTGAAGCTTTCTTT; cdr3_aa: CASSLDPQVRPEAFF
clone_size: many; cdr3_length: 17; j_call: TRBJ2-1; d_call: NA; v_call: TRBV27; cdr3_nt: TGTGCCAGCAGTTTAGTAAGAGGCTGGCAGGGGATCAATGAGCAGTTCTTC; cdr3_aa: CASSLVRGWQGINEQFF
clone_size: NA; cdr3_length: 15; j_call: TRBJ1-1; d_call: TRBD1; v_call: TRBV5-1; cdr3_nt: TGCGCCAGCAGCTTGGATGGGACAGGCAACACTGAAGCTTTCTTT; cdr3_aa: CASSLDGTGNTEAFF
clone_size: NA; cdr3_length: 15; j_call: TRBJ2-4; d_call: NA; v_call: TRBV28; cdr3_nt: TGTGCCAGCAGGGACCCGGGGTGGGCCAAAAACATTCAGTACTTC; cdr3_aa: CASRDPGWAKNIQYF
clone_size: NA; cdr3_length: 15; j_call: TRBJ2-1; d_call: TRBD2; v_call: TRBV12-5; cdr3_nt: TGTGCTAATCAAGTTAGCGGGAGGACCTACAATGAGCAGTTCTTC; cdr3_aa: CANQVSGRTYNEQFF
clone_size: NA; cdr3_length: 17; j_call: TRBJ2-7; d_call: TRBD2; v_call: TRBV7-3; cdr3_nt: TGTGCCAGCGCCCCAAAAGGCGGGAGGGAGGGTCGCTACGAGCAGTACTTC; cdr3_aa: CASAPKGGREGRYEQYF
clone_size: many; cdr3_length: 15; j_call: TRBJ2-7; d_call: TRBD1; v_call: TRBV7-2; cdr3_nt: TGTGCCAGCAGCTTAATAGGGGACAGGGGTTACGAGCAGTACTTC; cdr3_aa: CASSLIGDRGYEQYF
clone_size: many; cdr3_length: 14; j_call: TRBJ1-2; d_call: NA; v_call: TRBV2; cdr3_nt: TGTGCCAGCAATGAAGACGGGTCATTCTATGGCTACACCTTC; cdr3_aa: CASNEDGSFYGYTF
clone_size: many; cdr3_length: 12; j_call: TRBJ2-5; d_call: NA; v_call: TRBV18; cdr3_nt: TGTGCCAGCTCAACGACCGGGGAGACCCAGTACTTC; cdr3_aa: CASSTTGETQYF
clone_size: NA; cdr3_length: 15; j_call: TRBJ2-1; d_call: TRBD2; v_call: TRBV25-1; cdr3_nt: TGTGCCAGCAGTGAACGAGGTAGCGGGAACGATGAGCAGTTCTTC; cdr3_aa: CASSERGSGNDEQFF
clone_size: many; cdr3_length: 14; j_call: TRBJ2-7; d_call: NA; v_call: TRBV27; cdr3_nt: TGTGCCAGCAGTCCACAGGGAGAAGGCTACGAGCAGTACTTC; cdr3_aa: CASSPQGEGYEQYF
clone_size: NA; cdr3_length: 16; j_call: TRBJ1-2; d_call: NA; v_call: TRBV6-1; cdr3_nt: TGTGCCAGCAGTAACCGCAGGACGGGCCCTAACTATGGCTACACCTTC; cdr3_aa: CASSNRRTGPNYGYTF
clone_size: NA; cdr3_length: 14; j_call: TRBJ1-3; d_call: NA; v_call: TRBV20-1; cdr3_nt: TGCAGTGCTAGAGCACTGACCTCTGGAAACACCATATATTTT; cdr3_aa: CSARALTSGNTIYF
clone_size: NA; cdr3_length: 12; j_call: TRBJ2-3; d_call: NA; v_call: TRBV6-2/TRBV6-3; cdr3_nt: TGTGCCAGCAGTTACGTCCCAAATACGCAGTATTTT; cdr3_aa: CASSYVPNTQYF
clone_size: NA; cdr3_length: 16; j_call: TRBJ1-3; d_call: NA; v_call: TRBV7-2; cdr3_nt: TGTGCCAGCAGCTTAGAGGGCACAATCTCTGGAAACACCATATATTTT; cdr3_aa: CASSLEGTISGNTIYF
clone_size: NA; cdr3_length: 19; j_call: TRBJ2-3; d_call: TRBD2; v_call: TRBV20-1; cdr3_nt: TGCAGTGCTAGGGCCCCCCCCGGGCGTAAGCGGGAACCTCCAGATACGCAGTATTTT; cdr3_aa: CSARAPPGRKREPPDTQYF
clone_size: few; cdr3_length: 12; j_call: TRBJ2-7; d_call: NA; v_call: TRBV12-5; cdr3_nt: TGTGCTAGTGGTTTGAGTCCCTACGAGCAGTACTTC; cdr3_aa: CASGLSPYEQYF
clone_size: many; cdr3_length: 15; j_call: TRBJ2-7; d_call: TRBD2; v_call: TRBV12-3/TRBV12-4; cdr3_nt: TGTGCCAGCAGTTTAGTAATGAGCGGGGCCTACGAGCAGTACTTC; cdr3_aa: CASSLVMSGAYEQYF
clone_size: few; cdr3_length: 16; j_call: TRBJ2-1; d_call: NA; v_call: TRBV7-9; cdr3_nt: TGTGCCAGCAGCTTCCTAGTGGGGGTGGGATACAATGAGCAGTTCTTC; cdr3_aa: CASSFLVGVGYNEQFF
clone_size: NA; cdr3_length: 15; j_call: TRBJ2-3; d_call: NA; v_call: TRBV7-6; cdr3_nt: TGTACCAGCAGCTTAGGAGGACTCCACACAGATACGCAGTATTTT; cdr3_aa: CTSSLGGLHTDTQYF
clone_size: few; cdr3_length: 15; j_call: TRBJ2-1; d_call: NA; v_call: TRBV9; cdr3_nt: TGTGCCAGCAGCGTAGCGGGAGACTCCTACAATGAGCAGTTCTTC; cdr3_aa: CASSVAGDSYNEQFF
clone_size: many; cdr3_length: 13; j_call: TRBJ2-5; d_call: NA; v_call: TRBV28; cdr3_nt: TGTGCCAGCAGTTACGCGGCCCGGGAGACCCAGTACTTC; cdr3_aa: CASSYAARETQYF
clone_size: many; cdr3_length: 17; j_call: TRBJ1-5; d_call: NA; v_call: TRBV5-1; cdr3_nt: TGCGCCAGCAGCTCCGGCCCCGGAGGGGGGAACAATCAGCCCCAGCATTTT; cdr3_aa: CASSSGPGGGNNQPQHF
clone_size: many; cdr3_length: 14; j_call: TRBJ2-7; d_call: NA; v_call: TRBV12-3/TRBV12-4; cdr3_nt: TGTGCCAGCAGCAGAGGACTGATCTCCTACGAGCAGTACTTC; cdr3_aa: CASSRGLISYEQYF
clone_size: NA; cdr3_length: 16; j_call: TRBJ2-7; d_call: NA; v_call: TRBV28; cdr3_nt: TGCGCCAGCAGCCACCCCCGGGACCGAGCCTCCTACGAGCAGTACTTC; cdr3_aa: CASSHPRDRASYEQYF
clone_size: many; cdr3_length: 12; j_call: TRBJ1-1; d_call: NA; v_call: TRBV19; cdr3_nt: TGTGCCAGTACAGCAACGAACACTGAAGCTTTCTTT; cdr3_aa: CASTATNTEAFF
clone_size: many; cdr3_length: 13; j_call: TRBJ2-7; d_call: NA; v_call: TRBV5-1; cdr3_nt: TGCGCCAGCACAGGGCAGGGCGACTACGAGCAGTACTTC; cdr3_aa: CASTGQGDYEQYF
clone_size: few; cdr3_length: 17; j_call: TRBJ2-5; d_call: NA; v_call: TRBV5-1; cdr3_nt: TGCGCCAGCAGCTTGGGGGCTAGCGCCATGCTGGGAGAGACCCAGTACTTC; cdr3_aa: CASSLGASAMLGETQYF
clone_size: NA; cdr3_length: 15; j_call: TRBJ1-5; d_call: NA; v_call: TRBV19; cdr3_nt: TGTGCCAGTAGTGCCACAGGGTATTGCAATCAGCCCCAGCATTTT; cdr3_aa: CASSATGYCNQPQHF
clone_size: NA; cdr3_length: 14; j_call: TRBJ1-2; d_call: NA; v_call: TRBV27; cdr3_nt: TGTGCCAGCAGTTTATCGTCAGGGGATGCTGGCTACACCTTC; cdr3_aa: CASSLSSGDAGYTF
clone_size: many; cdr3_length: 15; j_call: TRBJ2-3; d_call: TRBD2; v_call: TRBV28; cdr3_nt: TGTGCCAGCAGAACATTAGCGGGAGGGACAGATACGCAGTATTTT; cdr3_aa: CASRTLAGGTDTQYF
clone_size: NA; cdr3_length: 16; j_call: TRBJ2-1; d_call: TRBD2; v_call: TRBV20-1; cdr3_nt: TGCAGTGCTAGAGGGACTAGCGGGCTCGCCTACAATGAGCAGTTCTTC; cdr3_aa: CSARGTSGLAYNEQFF
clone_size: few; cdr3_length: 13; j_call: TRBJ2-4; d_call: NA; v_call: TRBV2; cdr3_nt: TGTGCCAGCAGTGGACAGGTCGGCGGCATTCAGTACTTC; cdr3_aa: CASSGQVGGIQYF
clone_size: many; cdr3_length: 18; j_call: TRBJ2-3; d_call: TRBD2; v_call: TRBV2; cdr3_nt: TGTGCCAGCAGTGAAGAAGGAGGACTAGCGGGCACCACAGATACGCAGTATTTT; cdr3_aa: CASSEEGGLAGTTDTQYF
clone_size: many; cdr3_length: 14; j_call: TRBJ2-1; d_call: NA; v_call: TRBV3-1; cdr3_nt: TGTGCCAGCAGCTCCCGGATCCGGGGGAATGAGCAGTTCTTC; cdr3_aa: CASSSRIRGNEQFF
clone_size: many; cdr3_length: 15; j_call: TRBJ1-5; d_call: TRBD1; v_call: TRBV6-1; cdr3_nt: TGTGCCAGCAATAAGGGGCGACAGGGGAATCAGCCCCAGCATTTT; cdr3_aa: CASNKGRQGNQPQHF
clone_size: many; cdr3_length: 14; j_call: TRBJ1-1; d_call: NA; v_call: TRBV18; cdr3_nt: TGTGCCAGCTCACCACCTAGCCTTGGACAGAAAGCTTTCTTT; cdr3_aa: CASSPPSLGQKAFF
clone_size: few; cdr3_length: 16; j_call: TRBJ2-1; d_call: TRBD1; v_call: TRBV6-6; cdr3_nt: TGTGCCAACAGTTACAGTCCCGGGACAGGGAATAATGAGCAGTTCTTC; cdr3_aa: CANSYSPGTGNNEQFF
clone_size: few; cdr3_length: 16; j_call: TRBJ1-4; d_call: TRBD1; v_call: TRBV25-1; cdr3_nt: TGTGCCAGCAGTGAAACGAGGACAGGGTTGGCTGAAAAACTGTTTTTT; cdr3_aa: CASSETRTGLAEKLFF
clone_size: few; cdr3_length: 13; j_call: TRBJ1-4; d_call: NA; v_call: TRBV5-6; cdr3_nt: TGTGCCAGCAGTCTCTTTGGGGCCGAAAAACTGTTTTTT; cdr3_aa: CASSLFGAEKLFF
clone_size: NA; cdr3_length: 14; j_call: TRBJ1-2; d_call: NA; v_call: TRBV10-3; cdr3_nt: TGTGCCATCAGGGCTCTCTCGGGTGATTATGGCTACACCTTC; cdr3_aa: CAIRALSGDYGYTF
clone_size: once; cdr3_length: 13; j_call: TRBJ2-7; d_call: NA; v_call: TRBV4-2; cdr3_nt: TGTGCCAGCAGCCAAGAAGAGTCCAATGAGCAGTACTTC; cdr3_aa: CASSQEESNEQYF
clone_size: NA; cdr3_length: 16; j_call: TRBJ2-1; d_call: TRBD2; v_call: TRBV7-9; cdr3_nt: TGTGCCAGCAGCCCACTAGCGGGAGGCGGGTCCAATGAGCAGTTCTTC; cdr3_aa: CASSPLAGGGSNEQFF
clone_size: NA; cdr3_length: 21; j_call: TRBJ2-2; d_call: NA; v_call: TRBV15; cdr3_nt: NA; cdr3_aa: CATSSSGRARYRGRNTGELFF
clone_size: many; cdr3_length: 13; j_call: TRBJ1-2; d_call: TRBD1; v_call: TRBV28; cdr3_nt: TGTGCCAGCAGCTCGGGGACAGGGGATGGCTACACCTTC; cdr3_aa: CASSSGTGDGYTF
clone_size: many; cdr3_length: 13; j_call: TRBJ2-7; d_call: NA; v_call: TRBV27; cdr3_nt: TGTGCCAGCGGCGGACAGTTCACCTACGAGCAGTACTTC; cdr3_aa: CASGGQFTYEQYF
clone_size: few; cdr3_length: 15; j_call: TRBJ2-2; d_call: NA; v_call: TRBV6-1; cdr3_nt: TGTGCCACTTGGAGGTTAGCCGGGAGCACCGGGGAGCTGTTTTTT; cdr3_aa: CATWRLAGSTGELFF
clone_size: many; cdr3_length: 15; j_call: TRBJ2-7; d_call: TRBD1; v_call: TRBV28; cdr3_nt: TGTGCCAGCAGTTTATTCGGGCAGGGGGCGGACGAGCAGTACTTC; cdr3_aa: CASSLFGQGADEQYF
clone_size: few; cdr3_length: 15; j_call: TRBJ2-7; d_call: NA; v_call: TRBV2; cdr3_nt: TGTGCCAGCAGTGAACCCGTTTCCAACTCCTACGAGCAGTACTTC; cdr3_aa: CASSEPVSNSYEQYF
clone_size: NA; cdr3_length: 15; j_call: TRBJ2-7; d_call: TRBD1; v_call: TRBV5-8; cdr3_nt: TGTGCCAGCAGCTTGGCCCGGACAGGAGTCCGCGAGCAGTACTTC; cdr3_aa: CASSLARTGVREQYF
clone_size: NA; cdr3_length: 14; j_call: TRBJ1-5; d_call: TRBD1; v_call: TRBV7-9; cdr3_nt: TGTGCCAGCAGCTTATCGACAGGGGGTCAGCCCCAGCATTTT; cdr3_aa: CASSLSTGGQPQHF
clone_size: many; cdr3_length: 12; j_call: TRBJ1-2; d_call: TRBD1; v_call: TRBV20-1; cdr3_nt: TGCAGTGCCCCGGACAGGTCGAGTGGCTACACCTTC; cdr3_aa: CSAPDRSSGYTF
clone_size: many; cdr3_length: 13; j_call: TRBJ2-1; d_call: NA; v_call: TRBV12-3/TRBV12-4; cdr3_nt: TGTGCCAGCAGATCAGCGGCCGGGGATGAGCAGTTCTTC; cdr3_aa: CASRSAAGDEQFF
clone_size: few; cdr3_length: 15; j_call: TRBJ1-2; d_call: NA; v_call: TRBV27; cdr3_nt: TGTGCCAGCACCGCCGACAGACAACTTAACTATGGCTACACCTTC; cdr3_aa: CASTADRQLNYGYTF
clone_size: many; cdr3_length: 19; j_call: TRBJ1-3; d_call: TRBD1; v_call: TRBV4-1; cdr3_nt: TGCGCCAGCAGCCTTCAGCCCGGGACAGGGCCAAGCTCTGGAAACACCATATATTTT; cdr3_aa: CASSLQPGTGPSSGNTIYF
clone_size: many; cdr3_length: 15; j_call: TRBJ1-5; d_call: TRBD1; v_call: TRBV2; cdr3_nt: TGTGCCAGCAGTGGTCGGACAGGGGGCACTCAGCCCCAGCATTTT; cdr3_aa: CASSGRTGGTQPQHF
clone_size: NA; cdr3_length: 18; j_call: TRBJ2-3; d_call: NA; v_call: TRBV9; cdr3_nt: TGTGCCAGCAGCCCTTACGCGGTCAGAGGGCGGGGCACAGATACGCAGTATTTT; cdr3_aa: CASSPYAVRGRGTDTQYF